These T cell receptor beta chains were read from a single sample in a study of T cell responses to AZD1222 COVID-19 vaccine. Some clones are missing from TCRdb's copy, which holds only in-frame ones; the method was immunoSEQ multiplex PCR. This sample has tens of thousands of clones, with roughly 87% found just once. Source: peripheral blood, taken on day 0 of AZD1222 vaccination. The receptors derive from an adult in good health. The CDR3 runs from the conserved cysteine through the conserved F or W. A D gene is named only where the DNA matches it firmly. Rows may omit the clone size; those that give it use once, few, many or a size class.

j_call v_call d_call clone_size cdr3_nt cdr3_aa
TRBJ2-7 TRBV20-1 TRBD2 NA TGCAGTGCTAGTCAGAGTGGCGGCGGGAGGATGGTCTACGAGCAGTACTTC CSASQSGGGRMVYEQYF
TRBJ2-7 TRBV19 TRBD1 NA TGTGCCAGTAGTCGGACAGGGCTAGGGGCCTACGAGCAGTACTTC CASSRTGLGAYEQYF
TRBJ1-3 TRBV5-1 NA NA TGCGCCAGCAGACAGGACTCTGTTGGAAACACCATATATTTT CASRQDSVGNTIYF
TRBJ1-2 TRBV2 NA NA TGTGCCAGCGCCTCGGACAGCTATGGCTACACCTTC CASASDSYGYTF
TRBJ1-4 TRBV7-8 NA NA TGTGCCAGCAGCTTAGCTATACCAAATGAAAAACTGTTTTTT CASSLAIPNEKLFF
TRBJ1-5 TRBV10-2 TRBD1 NA TGCGCCAGCAGTACTCTAGGCAGGGGGGGCAATCAGCCCCAGCATTTT CASSTLGRGGNQPQHF
TRBJ2-2 TRBV14 NA once TGTGCCAGCAGCCGCCGCCTAGCGGCAAGGGGGTCCGGGGAGCTGTTTTTT CASSRRLAARGSGELFF
TRBJ1-1 TRBV10-3 NA NA TGTGCCAGCTGGACACTTAACACTGAAGCTTTCTTT CASWTLNTEAFF
TRBJ1-3 TRBV14 NA NA TGTGCCAGCAGCATACGGAACTCTGGAAACACCATATATTTT CASSIRNSGNTIYF
TRBJ2-7 TRBV7-9 NA once TGTGCCAGCAGTTCCCCGGGGACTGCTAGCTCCTACGAGCAGTACTTC CASSSPGTASSYEQYF
TRBJ1-5 TRBV6-5 NA NA TGTGCCAGCGCCGGTGGGGAGGATCAGCCCCAGCATTTT CASAGGEDQPQHF
TRBJ2-1 TRBV11-3 NA NA TGTGCCAGCAGCCCGGGTCGGGGGTCCTACAATGAGCAGTTCTTC CASSPGRGSYNEQFF
TRBJ1-1 TRBV6-4 NA NA TGTGCCAGCAGTAGGACGGAGAACACTGAAGCTTTCTTT CASSRTENTEAFF
TRBJ1-2 TRBV7-9 NA NA TGTGCCAGCAGCTTAACATCCCAGGGGCATGGCTACACCTTC CASSLTSQGHGYTF
TRBJ2-3 TRBV19 TRBD2 NA TGTGCCACCGCCCGGGAGGGGGCAGATACGCAGTATTTT CATAREGADTQYF
TRBJ2-1 TRBV6-1 TRBD2 medium-sized TGTGCCAGCAGTGAAGGGACTAGCGGGAGCAATGAGCAGTTCTTC CASSEGTSGSNEQFF
TRBJ1-1 TRBV18 NA NA TGTGCCAGCGACACACTGGGACAAGTGATGAACACTGAAGCTTTCTTT CASDTLGQVMNTEAFF
TRBJ2-1 TRBV6-5 NA NA TGTGCCAGCAGTATTAGTGGGGGCTCCTACAATGAGCAGTTCTTC CASSISGGSYNEQFF
TRBJ1-4 TRBV30 NA NA TGTGCCTGGAGTCCTAGGGGGGACATTAAGGAAAAACTGTTTTTT CAWSPRGDIKEKLFF
TRBJ1-4 TRBV19 NA NA TGTGCCAGTAGTACCCCCGCAGGCGTCGATGAAAAACTGTTTTTT CASSTPAGVDEKLFF
TRBJ2-1 TRBV11-3 NA NA TGTGCCAGCAGCTTAGAAGTCTACAATGAGCAGTTCTTC CASSLEVYNEQFF
TRBJ2-1 TRBV27 TRBD2 NA TGTGCCAGTTGGCGGGAGGGTTGGGACAATGAGCAGTTCTTC CASWREGWDNEQFF
TRBJ1-5 TRBV9 TRBD1 once TGTGCCAGACGGGACAGGGGAGTGTGGTGCAATCAGCCCCAGCATTTT CARRDRGVWCNQPQHF
TRBJ1-3 TRBV4-3 NA NA TGCGTCAGCAGCTACGGACAAGGCTCTGGAAACACCATATATTTT CVSSYGQGSGNTIYF
TRBJ1-6 TRBV7-9 NA NA TGTGCCAGCAGCTTAGTATCGTCGGCTAATTCACCCCTCCACTTT CASSLVSSANSPLHF
TRBJ2-7 TRBV29-1 TRBD1 once TGCAGCGCCCGGACAGGGGGGGAATCCTACGAGCAGTACTTC CSARTGGESYEQYF
TRBJ2-1 TRBV7-3 TRBD2 once TGTGCCAGCAGCCTGATGGGTCTAGCGGGAACTGGAGAGCAGTTCTTC CASSLMGLAGTGEQFF
TRBJ2-3 TRBV5-1 TRBD1 once TGCGCCAGCAGCTTACAGGGGGATGCTAGCACAGATACGCAGTATTTT CASSLQGDASTDTQYF
TRBJ2-1 TRBV4-2 TRBD2 NA TGTGCCAGCAGCCAAGAGACGGGGGGGACGGAGCAGTTCTTC CASSQETGGTEQFF
TRBJ2-1 TRBV21-1 NA NA TGTGCCAGCAGCAAAAGGCGGAGGGCTAGCGGTTACAATGAGCAGTTCTTC CASSKRRRASGYNEQFF
TRBJ2-5 TRBV5-1 NA NA TGCGCCAGCAGCTTGCCCGGGACAAAAGAGACCCAGTACTTC CASSLPGTKETQYF
TRBJ2-7 TRBV11-3 TRBD2 NA TGTGCCAGCAGCTCGGGACTAGCGGGAATTGAGCAGTACTTC CASSSGLAGIEQYF
TRBJ2-5 TRBV11-3 TRBD2 NA TGTGCCAGCAGCTTAGTTAGCGGGAAGGAGACCCAGTACTTC CASSLVSGKETQYF
TRBJ2-5 TRBV3-1/TRBV3-2 NA NA TGTGCCAGCAGCCAAGTCGAGACCCAGTACTTC CASSQVETQYF
TRBJ1-1 TRBV9 NA NA TGTGCCAGCAGCGTAGACGGGGGCGCGGGCACTGAAGCTTTCTTT CASSVDGGAGTEAFF
TRBJ1-2 TRBV9 NA NA TGTGCCAGCAGCGTCGCCAGGGGCGGGAACTATGGCTACACCTTC CASSVARGGNYGYTF
TRBJ2-1 TRBV9 TRBD2 NA TGTGCCAGCAGCGTAGACACCCCGGGGAGGGCTAGCGGGATTCGGAGCTCCTACAATGAGCAGTTCTTC CASSVDTPGRASGIRSSYNEQFF
TRBJ2-1 TRBV6-1 TRBD2 NA TGTGCCAGCAAAGGGGGAGCGGGAGGGGAGCAGTTCTTC CASKGGAGGEQFF
TRBJ1-2 TRBV7-8 NA NA TGTGCCAGCAGCTTATTACCGTCCTCGGTCTATGGCTACACCTTC CASSLLPSSVYGYTF
TRBJ2-2 TRBV19 TRBD1 NA TGTGCCAGTAGTCCTTCCGGGGACAGGAACACCGGGGAGCTGTTTTTT CASSPSGDRNTGELFF
TRBJ1-2 TRBV6-5 NA NA TGTGCCAGCAGTTACTCTCTCGAGGGTGTACGTGGTGGCTACACCTTC CASSYSLEGVRGGYTF
TRBJ1-2 TRBV21-1 NA NA TGTGCCAGCAGCCCTTACCTCTTGGTAACCGGGTGGGATGGCTACACCTTC CASSPYLLVTGWDGYTF
TRBJ1-1 TRBV9 NA once TGTGCCAGCAGCACGAGGGGATCAGGGTCTGAAGCTTTCTTT CASSTRGSGSEAFF
TRBJ2-5 TRBV5-1 NA NA TGCGCCAGCAGCTTCGGAGAGACCCAGTACTTC CASSFGETQYF
TRBJ1-1 TRBV2 TRBD1 NA TGTGCCAGCAGGCGCAGGGGGCTATCGGAGAACACTGAAGCTTTCTTT CASRRRGLSENTEAFF